The TCR beta chain under discussion was sequenced for a study of OX40 agonist ivuxolimab in advanced cancers. Study information: Ivuxolimab doses were 0.01, 0.1, 0.3, 1.5, 3 or 10 mg/kg every 2 weeks. Patients enrolled in dose escalation were diagnosed with hepatocellular carcinoma, melanoma, renal cell or head and neck cancer.

Assay used: immunoSEQ multiplex PCR; TCRdb lists only in-frame clones, some missing. The data hold under 95,000 clones, with roughly 92% observed a single time. Germline V gene data show CDR1 as MNHEY and CDR2 as SVGAGI. Trimming cost V 5 bases and J 4 bases; bases outside gene matches: 6. The CDR3 consists of 14 residues. This clone was detected a few times. Sample: CD4+ or CD8+ T cells sorted from blood, taken in a trial of the OX40 agonist ivuxolimab. This receptor was identified in an adult with an advanced solid tumor such as melanoma, head and neck, liver or kidney cancer. The rearrangement joins TRBV6-5 to TRBJ2-5; TRBD1 matches 8 bases. CDR3: CASSPRTGPETQYF. The CDR3 DNA reads TGTGCCAGCAGTCCCCGGACAGGGCCAGAGACCCAGTACTTC.